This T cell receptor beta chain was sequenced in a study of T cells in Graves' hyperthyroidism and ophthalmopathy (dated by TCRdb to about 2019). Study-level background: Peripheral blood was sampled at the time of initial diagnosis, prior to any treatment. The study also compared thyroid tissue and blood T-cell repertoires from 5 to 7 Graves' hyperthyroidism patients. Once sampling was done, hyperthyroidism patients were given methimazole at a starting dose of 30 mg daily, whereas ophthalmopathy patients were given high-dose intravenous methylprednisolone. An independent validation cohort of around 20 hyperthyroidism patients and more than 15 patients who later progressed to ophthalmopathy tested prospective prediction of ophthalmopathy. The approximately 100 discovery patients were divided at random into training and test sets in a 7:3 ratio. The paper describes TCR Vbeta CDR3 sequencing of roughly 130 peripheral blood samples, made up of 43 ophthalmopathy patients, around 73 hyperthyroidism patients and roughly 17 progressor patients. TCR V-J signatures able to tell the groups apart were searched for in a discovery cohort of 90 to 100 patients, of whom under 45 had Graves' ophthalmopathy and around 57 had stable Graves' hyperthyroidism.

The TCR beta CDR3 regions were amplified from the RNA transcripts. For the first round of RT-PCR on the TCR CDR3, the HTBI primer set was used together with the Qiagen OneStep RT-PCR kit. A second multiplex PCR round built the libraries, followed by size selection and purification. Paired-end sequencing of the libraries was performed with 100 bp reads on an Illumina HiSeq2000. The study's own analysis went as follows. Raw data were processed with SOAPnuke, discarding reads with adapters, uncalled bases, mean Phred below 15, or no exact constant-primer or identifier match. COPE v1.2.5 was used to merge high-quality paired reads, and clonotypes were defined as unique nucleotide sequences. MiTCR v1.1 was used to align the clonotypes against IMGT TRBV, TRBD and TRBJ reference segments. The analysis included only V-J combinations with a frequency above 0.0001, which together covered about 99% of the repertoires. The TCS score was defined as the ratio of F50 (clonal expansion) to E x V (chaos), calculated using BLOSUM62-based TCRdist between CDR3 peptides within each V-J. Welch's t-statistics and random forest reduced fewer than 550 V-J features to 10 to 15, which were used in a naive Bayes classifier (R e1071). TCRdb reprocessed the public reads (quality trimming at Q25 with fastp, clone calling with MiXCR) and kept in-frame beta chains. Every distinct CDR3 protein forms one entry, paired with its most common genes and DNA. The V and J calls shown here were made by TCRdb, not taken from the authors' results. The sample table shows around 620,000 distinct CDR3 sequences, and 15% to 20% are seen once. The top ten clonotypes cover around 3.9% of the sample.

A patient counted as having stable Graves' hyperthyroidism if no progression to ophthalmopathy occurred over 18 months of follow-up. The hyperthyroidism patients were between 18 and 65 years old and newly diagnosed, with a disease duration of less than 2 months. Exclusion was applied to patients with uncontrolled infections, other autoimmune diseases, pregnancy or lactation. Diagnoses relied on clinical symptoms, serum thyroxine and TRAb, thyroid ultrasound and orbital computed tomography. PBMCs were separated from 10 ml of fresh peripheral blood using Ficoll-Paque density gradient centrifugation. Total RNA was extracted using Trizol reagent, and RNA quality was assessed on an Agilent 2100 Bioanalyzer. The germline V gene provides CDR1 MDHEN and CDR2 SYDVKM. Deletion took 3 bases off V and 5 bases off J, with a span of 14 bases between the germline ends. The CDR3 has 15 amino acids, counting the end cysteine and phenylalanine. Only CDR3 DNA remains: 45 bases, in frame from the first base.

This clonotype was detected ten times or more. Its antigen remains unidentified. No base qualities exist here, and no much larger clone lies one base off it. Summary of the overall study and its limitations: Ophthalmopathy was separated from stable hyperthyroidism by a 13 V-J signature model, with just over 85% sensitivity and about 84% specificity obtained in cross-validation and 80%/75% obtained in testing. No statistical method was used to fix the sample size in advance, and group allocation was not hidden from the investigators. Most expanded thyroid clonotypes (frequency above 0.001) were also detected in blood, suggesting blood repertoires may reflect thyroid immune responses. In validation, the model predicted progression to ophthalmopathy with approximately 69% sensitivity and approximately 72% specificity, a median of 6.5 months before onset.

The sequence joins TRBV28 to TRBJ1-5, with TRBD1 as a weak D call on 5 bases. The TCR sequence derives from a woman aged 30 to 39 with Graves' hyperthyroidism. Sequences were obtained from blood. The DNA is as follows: TGTGCCAGCAGTTTTAGTCGCAGGGCTGATCAGCCCCAGCATTTT. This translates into CASSFSRRADQPQHF.